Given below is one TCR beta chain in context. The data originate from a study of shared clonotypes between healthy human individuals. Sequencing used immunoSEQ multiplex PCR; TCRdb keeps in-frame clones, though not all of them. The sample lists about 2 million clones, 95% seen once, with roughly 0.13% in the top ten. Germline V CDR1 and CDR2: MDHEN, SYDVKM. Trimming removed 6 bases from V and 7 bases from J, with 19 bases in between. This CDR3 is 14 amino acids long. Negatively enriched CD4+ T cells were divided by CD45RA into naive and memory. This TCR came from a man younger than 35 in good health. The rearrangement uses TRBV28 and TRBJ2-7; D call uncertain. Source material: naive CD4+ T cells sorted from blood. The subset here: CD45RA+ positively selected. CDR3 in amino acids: CASSPVGSPGEQYF. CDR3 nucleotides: TGTGCCAGCAGCCCGGTGGGGTCCCCTGGGGAGCAGTACTTC.